The clone carrying this T cell receptor (beta chain) was counted ten times or more. What it binds is unknown. This CDR3 spans 14 amino acids. Germline CDR1 and CDR2: MRHNA and SNTAGT. J lost 6 bases, V lost 6 bases, and 7 bases had no gene match. TCRdb fed the reads into MiXCR, producing one record per CDR3 protein. Of tens of thousands of distinct CDR3 sequences in the sample, approximately 19% are singletons; the top ten hold less than 70%. This entry is derived from a study of T cell repertoires in cytomegalovirus infection. Study information: HLA-B-restricted CMV epitopes that are well studied were used alongside recently identified HLA-C-restricted ones. From public TCR beta signatures came an indication of both CMV infection and matching HLA type.

Study results and caveats: Within the response measured ex vivo, HLA-C-restricted CMV-specific TCR beta clonotypes were dominant.

This sample comprised CD8+ T cells from cultured PBMCs, obtained from culture after CMV antigen stimulation. This sequence was found in a human donor in good health (CMV status not recorded). Some clones in this sample may be carry-over from other donors' samples. The chain recombines TRBV6-4 with TRBJ1-2; the match to TRBD1 covers 10 bases. The CDR3 loop reads CASRGGTGEDGYTF. As DNA, the CDR3 is TGTGCCAGCAGAGGGGGGACAGGGGAAGATGGCTACACCTTC.